Each of the 32 T cell receptor beta chains below was sequenced from the same sample in a study of Ad26.COV2.S vaccination and SARS-CoV-2 variants. Sequenced by immunoSEQ multiplex PCR; TCRdb stores in-frame clones only, minus some. The data show around 100,000 clones, with roughly 84% seen just once and 16% held by the top ten. The specimen was peripheral blood, collected after recovery from COVID-19. Receptors were obtained from a human donor who had recovered from COVID-19.

The J gene is TRBJ2-1, the V gene TRBV4-2; no definite D call. The germline gives CDR1 LGHNA, CDR2 YNFKEQ. V lost 6 bases and J 5 bases, leaving 11 bases between the germline ends. The CDR3 consists of 13 residues. CDR3 sequence: CASRDQINNEQFF. For the CDR3, the DNA is TGTGCCAGCAGGGATCAGATCAACAATGAGCAGTTCTTC.

The J gene is TRBJ2-7, the V gene TRBV6-2 or TRBV6-3, with D perhaps assigned TRBD1 or TRBD2 (5 bases each). The CDR3 totals 13 residues. The V end was cut by 5 bases, the J end by 3 bases, with 11 bases between. The germline gives CDR1 MNHEY, CDR2 SVGEGT. CDR3 sequence (DNA): TGTGCCAGCAGTGGGGACCAATTCTACGAGCAGTACTTC. It yields the protein CASSGDQFYEQYF.

This clone occurred once. The chain recombines TRBV28 with TRBJ1-2; TRBD1 matches 9 bases. CDR1 and CDR2 (germline): MDHEN, SYDVKM. The length of the CDR3 is 13 residues. The V gene end was trimmed by 9 bases and the J gene end by 4 bases; junction bases not matched to a gene: 6. CDR3: CASITGGSYGYTF. The CDR3 DNA follows: TGTGCCAGTATAACAGGGGGCAGCTATGGCTACACCTTC.

The gene calls are TRBV9 and TRBJ2-3, with 11 bases fitting TRBD2. CDR3 length equals 17 residues. Germline V CDR1 and CDR2: SGDLS, YYNGEE. Losses at the gene ends were 5 bases for V and 4 bases for J; bases not matched to a gene: 12. The CDR3 region is CASSSGRAFWISDTQYF. The CDR3 DNA is TGTGCCAGCAGTAGCGGGAGGGCATTTTGGATTTCAGATACGCAGTATTTT.

This chain links TRBV3-1 (or the pseudogene TRBV3-2) with TRBJ2-1; weak D call: TRBD2 (5 bases). V shed 3 bases and J shed 5 bases, with 11 bases lying between them. Germline V gene sequence: CDR1 LGHDT, CDR2 YNNKEL (reference sequence). The CDR3 contains 14 residues. CDR3 sequence: CASSQGRGNNEQFF. CDR3 in DNA: TGTGCCAGCAGCCAGGGCCGGGGAAACAATGAGCAGTTCTTC.

The genes are TRBV6-5 and TRBJ1-1; D may be TRBD1 (5 bases). This CDR3 comprises 14 residues. CDR1 and CDR2 (germline): MNHEY, SVGAGI. V was pared by 2 bases and J by 7 bases, with 14 bases between. CDR3 sequence reads: CASSYGGTTREAFF. DNA for the CDR3: TGTGCCAGCAGTTACGGCGGGACCACGCGTGAAGCTTTCTTT.

The chain is built from TRBV5-1 and TRBJ2-3; TRBD1 matches 8 bases. The CDR3 contains 17 residues. The junction had 9 bases not matched to a gene; V was cut back by 0 bases and J by 3 bases. Per the germline V gene, CDR1 is SGHRS and CDR2 is YFSETQ. The DNA of the CDR3 is TGCGCCAGCAGCTTGGGTTTTGGGACAGGCTTTACAGATACGCAGTATTTT. Translated: CASSLGFGTGFTDTQYF. The variable domain in full, with the rest retrieved from reference TRBV5-1 and TRBJ2-3, is KAGVTQTPRYLIKTRGQQVTLSCSPISGHRSVSWYQQTPGQGLQFLFEYFSETQRNKGNFPGRFSGRQFSNSRSEMNVSTLELGDSALYLCASSLGFGTGFTDTQYFGPGTRLTVL.

This chain connects TRBV12-3 or TRBV12-4 to TRBJ2-2; D remains ambiguous. Trimming removed 6 bases at V and 6 bases at J, with 11 bases between. This CDR3 region has 13 residues. The CDR3 sequence: CASSMEIPGELFF. CDR3 DNA: TGTGCCAGCAGCATGGAAATACCCGGGGAGCTGTTTTTT.

The CDR3 spells CSASEMANEKLFF. CDR3 bases: TGCAGTGCTAGTGAGATGGCTAATGAAAAACTGTTTTTT. V and J are TRBV20-1 and TRBJ1-4; no definite D call. CDR1 is DFQATT and CDR2 is SNEGSKA in the germline V gene (reference sequence). The CDR3 covers 13 residues. The germline V and J ends were trimmed by 3 bases and 3 bases, with 8 bases remaining between them.

The rearrangement uses TRBV11-3 and TRBJ2-5; 14 bases align to TRBD2. Germline lookup yields CDR1 SGHNT and CDR2 YENEEA. V lost 6 bases, J lost 5 bases, and 5 bases stayed unmatched. CDR3 length equals 15 residues. CDR3 sequence: CASRLRLAGGETQYF. The CDR3 coding sequence is TGTGCCAGCAGGCTACGACTAGCGGGAGGGGAGACCCAGTACTTC. The full variable domain, its missing parts supplied by reference TRBV11-3 and TRBJ2-5, is EAGVVQSPRYKIIEKKQPVAFWCNPISGHNTLYWYLQNLGQGPELLIRYENEEAVDDSQLPKDRFSAERLKGVDSTLKIQPAELGDSAVYLCASRLRLAGGETQYFGPGTRLLVL.

CDR3 DNA: TGTGCCAGCTCAGGTTACGAGCAGTACTTC. Translating it yields CASSGYEQYF. V is TRBV18 and J is TRBJ2-7, with D uncertain. Germline assignment: CDR1 KGHSH and CDR2 LQKENI. V was pared by 5 bases and J by 4 bases, with 3 bases between. The CDR3 sequence is 10 residues long.

The chain links TRBV28 to TRBJ2-3; 11 nucleotides agree with TRBD2. V was clipped by 7 bases and J by 2 bases; unmatched bases: 17. The CDR3 extends over 19 amino acids. Germline CDR1 MDHEN, CDR2 SYDVKM. CDR3 DNA: TGTGCCAGCAATCTACCGGGACTAGCGGAGTATTACTACACAGATACGCAGTATTTT. Encoded protein: CASNLPGLAEYYYTDTQYF.

This chain joins TRBV11-2 and TRBJ2-7, with a tentative D call TRBD2 (5 bases). CDR1 is SGHAT and CDR2 is FQNNGV in the germline V gene. The CDR3 spans 14 residues. V lost 2 bases to trimming and J lost 7 bases, with 15 bases between them. As DNA, the CDR3 is TGTGCCAGCAGCTTATTGGAGGCTACGAGGGAGCAGTACTTC. This sequence encodes CASSLLEATREQYF.

This clone was seen once. The V call is TRBV7-2, the J call TRBJ2-7; D may be TRBD1 (6 bases). V was pared by 2 bases and J by 3 bases, with 11 bases between. Germline CDR1 reads SGHTA; CDR2 reads FQGNSA. This CDR3 has 14 residues. The CDR3, as DNA: TGTGCCAGCAGCTTAATCCAGGGGAACTACGAGCAGTACTTC. Protein sequence: CASSLIQGNYEQYF.

This rearrangement joins TRBV9 to TRBJ2-1; 8 bases line up with TRBD2. The CDR3 spans 16 residues. The V segment lost 2 bases and the J segment 4 bases; nucleotides outside the gene matches: 8. In germline, CDR1 is SGDLS, CDR2 YYNGEE. The CDR3 reads CASSVAGQRGYNEQFF. The CDR3, as DNA: TGTGCCAGCAGCGTCGCCGGCCAGCGGGGGTACAATGAGCAGTTCTTC.

This clone was detected only once. The J gene is TRBJ2-1, the V gene TRBV5-1; D gene ambiguous. The CDR3 has 14 amino acids. CDR1 and CDR2 from the germline V gene are SGHRS and YFSETQ. Trimming pared 0 bases from V and 8 bases from J, leaving 12 bases between. CDR3 amino acids: CASSLDSPIDEQFF. CDR3 nucleotides: TGCGCCAGCAGCTTGGATAGCCCGATCGATGAGCAGTTCTTC.

The chain joins TRBV27 to TRBJ2-7, with 11 nucleotides matching TRBD1. Germline V gives CDR1 MNHEY, CDR2 SMNVEV (reference sequence). Germline trimming cut 5 bases from V and 0 bases from J; bases unmatched to any gene: 0. The CDR3 covers 14 residues. The CDR3 here is CASSGTGGSYEQYF. CDR3 in DNA: TGTGCCAGCAGTGGGACAGGGGGCTCCTACGAGCAGTACTTC.

V usage is TRBV5-4 and J usage is TRBJ2-1; D tentatively reads TRBD1 or TRBD2 (5 bases each). There are 17 residues in the CDR3. Germline V CDR1 and CDR2: SGHNT, YYREEE (reference sequence). Trimming took 0 bases from V and 9 from J, leaving 22 bases between them. The CDR3 DNA reads TGTGCCAGCAGCTTGGCCTCGTCGGGGCCCTCGGGGACTGAGCAGTTCTTC. Translated, it gives CASSLASSGPSGTEQFF.

The V gene is TRBV6-4, the J gene TRBJ1-2; 7 bases fit TRBD1. With 6 bases clipped from V and 4 bases from J, the junction kept 5 bases outside the gene matches. From germline, CDR1 is MRHNA and CDR2 SNTAGT. The CDR3 contains 13 residues. The CDR3 DNA sequence: TGTGCCAGCAGGGAGCAGGGGGGCTATGGCTACACCTTC. It yields the protein CASREQGGYGYTF.

The DNA for the CDR3 is TGTGCCAGCAGCTCCGGGACAGGTTCTTCTGGGGCCAACGTCCTGACTTTC. The encoded protein is CASSSGTGSSGANVLTF. The V call is TRBV7-9, the J call TRBJ2-6; TRBD1 matches 8 bases. Trimming removed 4 bases from V and 1 base from J; junction bases left unmatched: 6. This CDR3 contains 17 residues. Per the germline V gene, CDR1 is SEHNR and CDR2 is FQNEAQ (reference sequence).

This clone was counted once. V is TRBV19 and J is TRBJ2-2; 12 positions match TRBD2. Germline-derived CDR1 and CDR2 are LNHDA and SQIVND (reference sequence). V lost 1 base, J lost 0 bases, and 12 bases stayed unmatched. The CDR3 is 21 amino acids. CDR3 in amino acids: CASSIGGWGLAGPPNTGELFF. DNA for the CDR3: TGTGCCAGTAGTATAGGGGGTTGGGGACTAGCGGGCCCGCCGAACACCGGGGAGCTGTTTTTT.

The rearrangement joins TRBV5-1 to TRBJ2-1; D is uncertain. This CDR3 region has 13 residues. V was cut by 3 bases and J by 6 bases, with 10 bases left in between. CDR1 is SGHRS and CDR2 is YFSETQ in the germline V gene. CDR3 DNA sequence: TGCGCCAGCAGCTCATCAGTGGGCAATGAGCAGTTCTTC. It is translated as CASSSSVGNEQFF.

The rearrangement joins TRBV5-4 to TRBJ2-3; the D is unclear. The V and J ends lost 5 bases and 1 base respectively, with 17 bases between them. Germline V gene lookup returns CDR1 SGHNT and CDR2 YYREEE (reference sequence). The CDR3 sequence is 16 residues long. CDR3 sequence: CASSSPSTPGTDTQYF. The CDR3 coding sequence is TGTGCCAGCAGTTCGCCTTCTACGCCGGGCACAGATACGCAGTATTTT.

This clone was picked up a small number of times. This chain uses TRBV7-2 with TRBJ2-1; D gene uncertain. The germline V gene encodes CDR1 SGHTA and CDR2 FQGNSA. V lost 5 bases and J lost 10, with 18 bases in between. CDR3 length equals 14 residues. The CDR3 nucleotides read TGTGCCAGCAGCCCTCTTTACCGCTCCCAGGAGCAGTTCTTC. It specifies CASSPLYRSQEQFF.

The J gene is TRBJ2-1, the V gene TRBV28, with 8 positions matching TRBD2. J was trimmed by 8 bases and V by 3 bases; bases with no gene match: 9. Germline CDR1 reads MDHEN; CDR2 reads SYDVKM. The CDR3 is 15 amino acids. Here the CDR3 reads CASSFSEREYHEQFF. The CDR3 DNA reads as TGTGCCAGCAGTTTCTCCGAGCGGGAGTACCATGAGCAGTTCTTC.

The table lists this clone with a count of one. The chain employs TRBV7-9 and TRBJ1-2, with 11 bases matching TRBD1. Germline trimming cut 4 bases from V and 8 bases from J; bases unmatched to any gene: 12. CDR1 SEHNR and CDR2 FQNEAQ come from the germline V gene (reference sequence). The CDR3 spans 16 residues. The chain's CDR3 is CASSSNPTDRGQGYTF. CDR3 DNA: TGTGCCAGCAGCTCTAATCCCACGGACAGGGGGCAAGGCTACACCTTC.

The V gene is TRBV19, the J gene TRBJ1-2, with a weak D call TRBD1 (5 bases). CDR1 is LNHDA and CDR2 is SQIVND in the germline V gene (reference sequence). Trimming pared 5 bases from V and 5 bases from J, leaving 18 bases between. CDR3 size: 15 residues. The CDR3 DNA follows: TGTGCCAGTAGTTCCGTGAGGGGAGGAGAATATGGCTACACCTTC. It is translated as CASSSVRGGEYGYTF.

The chain is built from TRBV28 and TRBJ2-1; D is ambiguous. This CDR3 contains 15 residues. The germline CDR1 and CDR2 sequences are MDHEN and SYDVKM. The V end lost 4 bases, the J end lost 2 bases, and 12 bases lay between the germline ends. CDR3: CASSYIDGAYNEQFF. The CDR3 region has the DNA TGTGCCAGCAGTTACATAGACGGCGCCTACAATGAGCAGTTCTTC.

The genes are TRBV7-9 and TRBJ2-3; no clear D gene. Trimming shortened V by 4 bases and J by 3 bases, and 5 bases separated the two germline ends. There are 12 residues in the CDR3. Germline-derived CDR1 and CDR2 are SEHNR and FQNEAQ (reference sequence). CDR3 nucleotides: TGTGCCAGCAGCTACTATACAGATACGCAGTATTTT. Translation: CASSYYTDTQYF. Together with reference TRBV7-9 and TRBJ2-3, the CDR3 gives the full variable domain: DTGVSQNPRHKITKRGQNVTFRCDPISEHNRLYWYRQTLGQGPEFLTYFQNEAQLEKSRLLSDRFSAERPKGSFSTLEIQRTEQGDSAMYLCASSYYTDTQYFGPGTRLTVL.

There are a few counts of this clone. The chain recombines TRBV7-2 with TRBJ2-1, with D hard to call. The CDR3 has 13 residues. Deletions cut 0 bases from V and 5 bases from J, with 5 bases between. CDR1 SGHTA and CDR2 FQGNSA come from the germline V gene. The CDR3: CASSLAYNNEQFF. The CDR3 nucleotides are TGTGCCAGCAGCTTAGCTTACAACAATGAGCAGTTCTTC.

V gene TRBV13 combines with J gene TRBJ2-3; 10 bases fit TRBD2. With 2 bases clipped from V and 1 base from J, the junction kept 0 bases outside the gene matches. The V gene's germline CDR1 is PRHDT and CDR2 FYEKMQ (reference sequence). The CDR3 covers 15 residues. CDR3 region: CASSLTSGGTDTQYF. The CDR3 nucleotides are TGTGCCAGCAGCTTAACTAGCGGGGGCACAGATACGCAGTATTTT.

This clone has more than one count but fewer than ten. This rearrangement joins TRBV6-4 to TRBJ2-7; possible D gene TRBD1, 7 bases. Germline CDR1 is MRHNA and CDR2 is SNTAGT. V gave up 2 bases and J gave up 5 bases, with 10 bases separating them. The CDR3 is 13 amino acids. The DNA for the CDR3 is TGTGCCAGCAGTGACCAGGGGGGCGACGAGCAGTACTTC. The encoded protein is CASSDQGGDEQYF.